Below are 23 T cell receptor beta chains sequenced from a single sample in a study of naive and memory T cell subsets. The beta constant-region primer was an equimolar mix of two oligonucleotides covering TRBC1 and TRBC2. TCRdb re-called the UMI-ligation and nested PCR reads with MiXCR, one entry per CDR3 protein. Of approximately 82,000 distinct CDR3 sequences in the sample, more than 6.5% were seen once. Source material: central memory CD4+ T cells from blood. The receptors shown here come from a human donor in good health.

This clonotype was counted ten times or more. The V gene is TRBV14, the J gene TRBJ2-1; 8 bases are a match to TRBD2. Germline V gene data show CDR1 as SGHDN and CDR2 as FVKESK. The V segment lost 3 bases and the J segment 8 bases; nucleotides outside the gene matches: 6. The CDR3 sequence is 14 residues long. In nucleotides, the CDR3 is TGTGCCAGCAGCCACCCCGGACTAGCCCATGAGCAGTTCTTC. Encoded protein: CASSHPGLAHEQFF.

This clonotype occurred many times. This chain uses TRBV6-5 with TRBJ1-5; unclear D gene. The CDR3 runs 13 residues. The V end lost 6 bases, the J end lost 6 bases, and 12 bases lay between the germline ends. Germline loops: CDR1 MNHEY, CDR2 SVGAGI. CDR3 bases: TGTGCCAGCAGCCGCCGGGGTGGTCAGCCCCAGCATTTT. This translates into CASSRRGGQPQHF.

The table lists this clonotype with many counts. This chain uses TRBV7-2 with TRBJ2-3; D is uncertain. Germline V gene sequence: CDR1 SGHTA, CDR2 FQGNSA. The CDR3 spans 15 residues. Trimming took off 5 bases at V and 3 bases at J, with 15 bases between the two ends. The CDR3 region is CASSRSTVGTDTQYF. The CDR3 DNA reads TGTGCCAGCAGCCGGTCCACCGTAGGTACAGATACGCAGTATTTT.

At least ten counts were recorded for this clonotype. The CDR3 DNA reads TGTGCCACTCTACCGACTAGCGGGCGGGAGACCCAGTACTTC. It yields the protein CATLPTSGRETQYF. V is TRBV2 and J is TRBJ2-5; 10 bases map to TRBD2. J was trimmed by 5 bases and V by 10 bases; bases with no gene match: 10. Germline CDR1 reads SNHLY; CDR2 reads FYNNEI. The length of the CDR3 is 14 residues. Full variable domain (remainder filled in from reference TRBV2 and TRBJ2-5): EPEVTQTPSHQVTQMGQEVILRCVPISNHLYFYWYRQILGQKVEFLVSFYNNEISEKSEIFDDQFSVERPDGSNFTLKIRSTKLEDSAMYFCATLPTSGRETQYFGPGTRLLVL.

V gene TRBV5-1 combines with J gene TRBJ1-2; D is undetermined. The V gene lost 0 bases and the J gene lost 9 bases, with 9 bases spanning the gap. This CDR3 is built from 12 residues. The V gene's germline CDR1 is SGHRS and CDR2 YFSETQ. The CDR3 spells CASSLAAGRYTF. The DNA for the CDR3 is TGCGCCAGCAGCTTGGCCGCAGGACGCTACACCTTC.

This clonotype was counted at least ten times. The genes are TRBV20-1 and TRBJ1-1; D not resolved. The CDR3 has 15 residues. Germline CDR1 DFQATT, CDR2 SNEGSKA (reference sequence). Trimming cost V 3 bases and J 7 bases, with 21 bases left between them. The CDR3 is CSARPPGRWFLEAFF. CDR3 in DNA: TGCAGTGCTAGGCCCCCCGGGAGGTGGTTCCTTGAAGCTTTCTTT.

This clonotype appeared a few times. The chain employs TRBV7-2 and TRBJ2-3; no reliable D call. This CDR3 region has 14 residues. Per germline, CDR1 SGHTA and CDR2 FQGNSA. Trimming removed 5 bases at V and 6 bases at J, with 15 bases between. CDR3 in amino acids: CASSTTPTTDTQYF. DNA for the CDR3: TGTGCCAGCAGCACGACACCGACAACGGATACGCAGTATTTT.

This clonotype was detected many times. The CDR3 bases are TGTGCCAGTACGACAGGCTCTGGAAACACCATATATTTT. This encodes CASTTGSGNTIYF. The chain combines TRBV28 with TRBJ1-3; weak D call: TRBD1 (6 bases). Trimming took 9 bases from V and 0 from J, leaving 9 bases between them. Germline CDR1 and CDR2: MDHEN and SYDVKM. The CDR3 length is 13 residues.

This clonotype was found many times. This chain uses TRBV3-2 with TRBJ1-1; the table's D call, TRBD1, has no DNA check behind it. TRBV3-2 is deemed a pseudogene. The CDR3 covers 16 residues. The CDR3 loop reads CASSPIRQGKYTEAFF. The CDR3 DNA reads TGTGCCAGCAGCCCCATCCGACAGGGAAAATACACTGAAGCTTTCTTT.

The sample holds a few counts of this clonotype. V and J are TRBV7-2 and TRBJ2-7; tentatively, D is TRBD2 (5 bases). The CDR3 is made up of 16 amino acids. V was clipped by 3 bases and J by 2 bases, with 17 bases between them. Looked up from germline, CDR1 is SGHTA and CDR2 is FQGNSA. DNA for the CDR3: TGTGCCAGCAGCTTGGGTTCGATAGCGCGAACCTACGAGCAGTACTTC. Its protein is CASSLGSIARTYEQYF.

Ten or more counts support this clonotype. Germline and junction disagree at one end, which may indicate a read error. The chain employs TRBV29-1 and TRBJ2-1; 8 bases are a match to TRBD2. CDR1 is SQVTM, CDR2 ANQGSEA, per germline. The CDR3 is made up of 11 amino acids. The chain's CDR3 is CSVEGTREGSF. DNA of the CDR3: TGCAGCGTTGAGGGGACTAGAGAGGGCTCCTTC.

The gene calls are TRBV5-1 and TRBJ2-1; 10 bases are a match to TRBD2. This CDR3 contains 14 residues. J was trimmed by 7 bases and V by 4 bases; bases with no gene match: 5. CDR1 SGHRS and CDR2 YFSETQ come from the germline V gene. CDR3 protein: CASSPGLAVNEQFF. The CDR3 DNA sequence: TGCGCCAGCAGCCCCGGACTAGCGGTGAATGAGCAGTTCTTC. Based on the CDR3 plus reference TRBV5-1 and TRBJ2-1, the full variable domain is KAGVTQTPRYLIKTRGQQVTLSCSPISGHRSVSWYQQTPGQGLQFLFEYFSETQRNKGNFPGRFSGRQFSNSRSEMNVSTLELGDSALYLCASSPGLAVNEQFFGPGTRLTVL.

The chain couples TRBV6-5 to TRBJ2-1; 16 bases are a match to TRBD2. This CDR3 is 14 amino acids long. Unmatched junction bases numbered 3, after V lost 6 bases and J lost 10 bases. CDR1 is MNHEY, CDR2 SVGAGI, per germline. The CDR3 DNA reads TGTGCCAGCAGGGGACTAGCGGGGGGGCGCGAGCAGTTCTTC. Translation gives CASRGLAGGREQFF.

The table lists this clonotype with a few counts. This chain joins TRBV4-1 and TRBJ2-3; TRBD2 matches 11 bases. The J segment lost 7 bases and the V segment lost 3 bases, leaving 12 bases of the junction unmatched. The CDR3 runs 17 residues. Looked up from germline, CDR1 is MGHRA and CDR2 is YSYEKL. CDR3 residues: CASSHSTSGGFLNTQYF. The CDR3 nucleotides read TGCGCCAGCAGCCACAGCACTAGCGGGGGCTTCTTAAATACGCAGTATTTT.

This clonotype occurred many times. CDR3 region: CASSYVGLDGYTF. The CDR3 DNA reads TGTGCCAGCAGTTACGTGGGCTTGGATGGCTACACCTTC. The V gene is TRBV6-2 or TRBV6-3, the J gene TRBJ1-2; D not resolved. The V end was cut by 2 bases, the J end by 6 bases, with 10 bases between. The CDR3 runs to 13 residues. The germline CDR1 and CDR2 sequences are MNHEY and SVGEGT.

This clonotype was observed many times. V gene TRBV6-6 combines with J gene TRBJ1-5; D is uncertain. V lost 4 bases and J 1 base, leaving 20 bases between the germline ends. The CDR3 has 18 amino acids. Germline V lookup: CDR1 MNHNY, CDR2 SVGAGI (reference sequence). The DNA of the CDR3 is TGTGCCAGCAGTTCCAACAAGTTGGGAAAAGAGAGCAATCAGCCCCAGCATTTT. It codes for CASSSNKLGKESNQPQHF.

This clonotype showed up many times. The chain uses TRBV29-1 and TRBJ1-1, with a tentative D call TRBD1 (5 bases). The CDR3 has 13 residues. The germline V and J ends were trimmed by 6 bases and 3 bases, with 14 bases remaining between them. CDR1 is SQVTM and CDR2 is ANQGSEA in the germline V gene. The CDR3 sequence is CSVGGAGYTEAFF. The CDR3 bases are TGCAGCGTCGGAGGCGCAGGGTACACTGAAGCTTTCTTT. Full variable domain (remainder filled in from reference TRBV29-1 and TRBJ1-1): SAVISQKPSRDICQRGTSLTIQCQVDSQVTMMFWYRQQPGQSLTLIATANQGSEATYESGFVIDKFPISRPNLTFSTLTVSNMSPEDSSIYLCSVGGAGYTEAFFGQGTRLTVV.

This clonotype was observed many times. J is TRBJ2-3 and V is TRBV7-2; 8 bases map to TRBD2. Germline CDR1 and CDR2: SGHTA and FQGNSA. The length of the CDR3 is 14 residues. J was trimmed by 5 bases and V by 7 bases; bases with no gene match: 8. Written as DNA, the CDR3 is TGTGCCAGCAACAGCGGGGGAGCGGGAGATACGCAGTATTTT. Its translation is CASNSGGAGDTQYF. Based on the CDR3 plus reference TRBV7-2 and TRBJ2-3, the full variable domain is GAGVSQSPSNKVTEKGKDVELRCDPISGHTALYWYRQSLGQGLEFLIYFQGNSAPDKSGLPSDRFSAERTGGSVSTLTIQRTQQEDSAVYLCASNSGGAGDTQYFGPGTRLTVL.

There are a few counts of this clonotype. The genes are TRBV5-1 and TRBJ1-6; weak D call: TRBD1 (6 bases). Germline V gene sequence: CDR1 SGHRS, CDR2 YFSETQ. This CDR3 is 14 amino acids long. Between the trimmed V and J ends, which lost 3 bases and 10 bases, there was a span of 14 bases. CDR3 bases: TGCGCCAGCAGCTGGTCCACAGGGAAGTCACCCCTCCACTTT. Translated, it gives CASSWSTGKSPLHF.

This clonotype was observed a handful of times. The chain is built from TRBV10-3 and TRBJ2-7, with TRBD1 matching over 8 bases. Germline V gives CDR1 ENHRY, CDR2 SYGVKD. After removal of 10 bases from V and 0 bases from J, the junction contained 14 bases not matched to a gene. The CDR3 extends over 16 amino acids. CDR3 bases: TGTGCCACCTCGGGGGCAGGGGGCCTAAGCTCCTACGAGCAGTACTTC. As protein: CATSGAGGLSSYEQYF.

This clonotype appeared a few times. The chain has TRBV11-2 and TRBJ1-4, with D perhaps TRBD1 (5 bases). Looked up from germline, CDR1 is SGHAT and CDR2 is FQNNGV. The CDR3 contains 12 residues. The CDR3 sequence: CACAGPNEKLFF. The DNA for the CDR3 is TGTGCATGTGCGGGACCTAATGAAAAACTGTTTTTT.

This clonotype was counted ten times or more. In DNA, the CDR3 is TGCGCCAGCAGCCCCCTGGGAGAAGCCTCTGGGGCCAACGTCCTGACTTTC. This encodes CASSPLGEASGANVLTF. The J gene is TRBJ2-6, the V gene TRBV5-1, with D possibly TRBD2 on 5 matching bases. Trimming left V 4 bases short and J 0 bases short, with 14 bases between. The germline V gene has CDR1 SGHRS and CDR2 YFSETQ. The CDR3 spans 17 residues.

This clonotype was counted ten times or more. Here the CDR3 reads CSARLVVPRDTQYF. The CDR3, as DNA: TGCAGTGCTAGATTGGTGGTCCCCCGAGATACGCAGTATTTT. J is TRBJ2-3 and V is TRBV20-1, with D uncertain. Germline values: CDR1 DFQATT, CDR2 SNEGSKA (reference sequence). This CDR3 region has 14 residues. Trimming left V 2 bases short and J 5 bases short, with 14 bases between.